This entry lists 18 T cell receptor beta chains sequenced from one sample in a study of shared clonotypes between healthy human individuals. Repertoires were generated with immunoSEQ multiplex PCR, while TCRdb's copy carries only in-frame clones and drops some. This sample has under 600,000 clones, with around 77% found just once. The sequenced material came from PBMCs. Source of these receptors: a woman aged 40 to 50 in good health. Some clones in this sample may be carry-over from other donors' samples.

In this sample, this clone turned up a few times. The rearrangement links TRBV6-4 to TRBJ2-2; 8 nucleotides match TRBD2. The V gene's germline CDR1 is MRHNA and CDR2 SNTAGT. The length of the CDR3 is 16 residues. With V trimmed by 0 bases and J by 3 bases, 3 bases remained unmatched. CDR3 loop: CASSDSGTSHTGELFF. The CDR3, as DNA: TGTGCCAGCAGTGACTCAGGGACTAGTCACACCGGGGAGCTGTTTTTT.

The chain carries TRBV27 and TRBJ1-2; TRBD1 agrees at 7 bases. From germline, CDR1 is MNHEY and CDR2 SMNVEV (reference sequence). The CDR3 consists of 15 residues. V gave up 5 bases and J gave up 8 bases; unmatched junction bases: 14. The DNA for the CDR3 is TGTGCCAGCAGTCCGCGACAGGGACTGGTGCGGGGCTACACCTTC. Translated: CASSPRQGLVRGYTF.

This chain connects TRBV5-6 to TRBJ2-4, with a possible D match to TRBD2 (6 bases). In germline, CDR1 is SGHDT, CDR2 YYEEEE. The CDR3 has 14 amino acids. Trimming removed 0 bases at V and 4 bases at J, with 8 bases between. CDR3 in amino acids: CASSLAGVKNIQYF. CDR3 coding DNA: TGTGCCAGCAGCTTGGCGGGGGTTAAAAACATTCAGTACTTC.

The CDR3 loop is CATLNQGNEQFF. The CDR3 DNA sequence: TGTGCCACCTTGAACCAAGGGAATGAGCAGTTCTTC. This rearrangement joins TRBV6-1 to TRBJ2-1; D is unclear. Per the germline V gene, CDR1 is MNHNS and CDR2 is SASEGT. The CDR3 loop spans 12 amino acids. V lost 10 bases and J 7 bases, leaving 14 bases between the germline ends.

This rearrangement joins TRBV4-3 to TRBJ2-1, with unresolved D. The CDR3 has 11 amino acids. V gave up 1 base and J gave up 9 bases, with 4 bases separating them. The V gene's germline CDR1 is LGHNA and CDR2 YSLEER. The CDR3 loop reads CASSQGGEQFF. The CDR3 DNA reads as TGCGCCAGCAGCCAAGGGGGTGAGCAGTTCTTC.

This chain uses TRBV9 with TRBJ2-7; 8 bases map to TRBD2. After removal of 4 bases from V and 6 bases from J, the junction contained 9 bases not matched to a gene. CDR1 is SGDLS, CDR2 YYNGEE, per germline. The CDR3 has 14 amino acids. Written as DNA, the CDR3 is TGTGCCAGCAGCCGCTCGGGGGGGACGGCCGAGCAGTACTTC. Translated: CASSRSGGTAEQYF.

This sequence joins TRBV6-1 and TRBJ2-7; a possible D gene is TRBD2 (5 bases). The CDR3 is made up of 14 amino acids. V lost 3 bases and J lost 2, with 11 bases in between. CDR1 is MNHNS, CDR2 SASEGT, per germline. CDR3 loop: CASSDFRRTYEQYF. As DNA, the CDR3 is TGTGCCAGCAGTGATTTCAGGAGGACCTACGAGCAGTACTTC.

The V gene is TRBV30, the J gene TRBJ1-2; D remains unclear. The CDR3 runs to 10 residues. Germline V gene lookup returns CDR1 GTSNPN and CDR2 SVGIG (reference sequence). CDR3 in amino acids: CATDSNGYTF. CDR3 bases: TGTGCAACGGATTCCAATGGCTACACCTTC. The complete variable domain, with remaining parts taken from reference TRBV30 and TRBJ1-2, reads SQTIHQWPATLVQPVGSPLSLECTVEGTSNPNLYWYRQAAGRGLQLLFYSVGIGQISSEVPQNLSASRPQDRQFILSSKKLLLSDSGFYLCATDSNGYTFGSGTRLTVV.

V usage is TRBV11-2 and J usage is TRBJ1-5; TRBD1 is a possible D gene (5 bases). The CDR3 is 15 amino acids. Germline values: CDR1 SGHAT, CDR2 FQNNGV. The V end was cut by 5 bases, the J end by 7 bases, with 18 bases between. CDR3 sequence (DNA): TGTGCCAGCAGCGTGGGGGGTCGACAGCTACAGCCCCAGCATTTT. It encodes CASSVGGRQLQPQHF.

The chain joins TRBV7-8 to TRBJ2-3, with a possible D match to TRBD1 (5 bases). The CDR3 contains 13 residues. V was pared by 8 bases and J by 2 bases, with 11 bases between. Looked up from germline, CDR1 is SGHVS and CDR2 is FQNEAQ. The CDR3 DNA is TGTGCCAGCTCAAAGGGGAACACAGATACGCAGTATTTT. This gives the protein CASSKGNTDTQYF.

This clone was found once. CDR3: CASGLAGGVYEQYF. The CDR3 DNA follows: TGTGCCAGTGGACTAGCGGGAGGTGTCTACGAGCAGTACTTC. The chain carries TRBV19 and TRBJ2-7, with 14 bases lining up with TRBD2. Losses at the gene ends were 8 bases for V and 3 bases for J; bases not matched to a gene: 3. The CDR3 length is 14 residues. Germline V CDR1 and CDR2: LNHDA, SQIVND (reference sequence).

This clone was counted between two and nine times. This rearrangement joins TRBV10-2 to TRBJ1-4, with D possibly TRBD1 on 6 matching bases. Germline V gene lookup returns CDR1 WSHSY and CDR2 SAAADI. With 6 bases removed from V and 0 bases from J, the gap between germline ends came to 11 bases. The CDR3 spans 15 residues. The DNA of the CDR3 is TGCGCCAGCAGGAGGGGGACTGCAACTAATGAAAAACTGTTTTTT. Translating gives CASRRGTATNEKLFF.

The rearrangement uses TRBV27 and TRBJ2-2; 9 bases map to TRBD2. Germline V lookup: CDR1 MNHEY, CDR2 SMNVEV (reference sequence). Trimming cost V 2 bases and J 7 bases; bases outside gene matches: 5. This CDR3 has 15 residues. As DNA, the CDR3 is TGTGCCAGCAGTTTAGGCGGGAGGGCCTTCGGGGAGCTGTTTTTT. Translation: CASSLGGRAFGELFF.

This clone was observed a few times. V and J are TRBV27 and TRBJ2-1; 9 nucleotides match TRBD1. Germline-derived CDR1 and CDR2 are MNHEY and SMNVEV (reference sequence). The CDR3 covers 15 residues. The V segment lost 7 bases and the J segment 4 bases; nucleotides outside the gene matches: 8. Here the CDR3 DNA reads TGTGCCAGCACCGCGGACAGGGGAGGATACAATGAGCAGTTCTTC. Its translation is CASTADRGGYNEQFF.

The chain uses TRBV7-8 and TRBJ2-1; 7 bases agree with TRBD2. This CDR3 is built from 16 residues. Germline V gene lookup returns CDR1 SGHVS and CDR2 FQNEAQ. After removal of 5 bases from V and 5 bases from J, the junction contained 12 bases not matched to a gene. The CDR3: CASSPNVAGVHNEQFF. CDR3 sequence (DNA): TGTGCCAGCAGCCCCAACGTGGCGGGAGTACACAATGAGCAGTTCTTC.

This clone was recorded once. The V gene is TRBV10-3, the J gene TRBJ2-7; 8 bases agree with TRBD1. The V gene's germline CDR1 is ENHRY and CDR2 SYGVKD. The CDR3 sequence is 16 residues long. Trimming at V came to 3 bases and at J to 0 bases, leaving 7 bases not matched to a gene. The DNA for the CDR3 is TGTGCCATCAGTGATCCCAAGGACAGGGTCTCCTACGAGCAGTACTTC. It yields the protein CAISDPKDRVSYEQYF.

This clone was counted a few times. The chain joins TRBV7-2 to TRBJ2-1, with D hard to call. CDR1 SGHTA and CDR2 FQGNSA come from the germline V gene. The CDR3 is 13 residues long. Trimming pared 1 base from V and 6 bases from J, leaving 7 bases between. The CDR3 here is CASSLVRINEQFF. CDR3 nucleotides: TGTGCCAGCAGCTTAGTCCGCATCAATGAGCAGTTCTTC.

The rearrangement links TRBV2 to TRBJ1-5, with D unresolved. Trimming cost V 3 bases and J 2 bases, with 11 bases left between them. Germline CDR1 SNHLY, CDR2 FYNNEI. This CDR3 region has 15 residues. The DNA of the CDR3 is TGTGCCAGCAGTGATTTTAACATGGGCAATCAGCCCCAGCATTTT. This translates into CASSDFNMGNQPQHF.